This T cell receptor beta chain originates from a study of T cell responses to AZD1222 COVID-19 vaccine. Notes on this clone: Antigen specificity is unknown.

The V end was cut by 4 bases, the J end by 5 bases, with 15 bases between. CDR1 LNHDA and CDR2 SQIVND come from the germline V gene (reference sequence). This CDR3 region has 14 residues. Findings and limits, study-wide: Most donors were white British and more were female, and clonal diversity was possibly underestimated.

Pooling was applied to second doses at about 4 or about 12 weeks. Produced via immunoSEQ multiplex PCR; TCRdb's table is partial and in-frame only. The repertoire holds 150,000 to 200,000 clones, with just over 90% as singletons. This TCR derives from an adult who received the AZD1222 COVID-19 vaccine. This material consisted of peripheral blood, taken 28 days after the second AZD1222 dose. This chain uses TRBV19 with TRBJ2-7; D is uncertain. CDR3 sequence: CASSTRRTAHEQYF. The CDR3 region has the DNA TGTGCCAGTAGTACCCGCCGAACCGCCCACGAGCAGTACTTC.